The T cell receptor (beta chain) described here comes from a study of identical twins. Study-wide results and limits: Memory repertoires lacked the insertion deficit that abundant cord blood beta clonotypes showed. Out-of-frame alpha sequences common to twins were enriched for low generation probability. It was out-of-frame TCR alpha sharing in monozygotic twins that models underestimated.

This clonotype appeared a few times. Antigen: not known. V lost 0 bases and J 0 bases, leaving 11 bases between the germline ends. The germline V gene encodes CDR1 DFQATT and CDR2 SNEGSKA (reference sequence). CDR3 length equals 16 residues. Template switching, a step in the protocol, added a universal primer site, and cDNA carried unique molecular identifiers. TCRdb processed the 5' RACE reads anew with MiXCR; each CDR3 protein has one entry. Among approximately 690,000 distinct CDR3 sequences listed, 5.5% to 7.5% were seen once. The sequencing sample was made of naive T cells sorted from blood. The TCR sequence derives from a man younger than 35 in good health. The chain recombines TRBV20-1 with TRBJ2-2, with unresolved D. The CDR3 DNA reads TGCAGTGCTAGAGATGCCAGGAACGCGAACACCGGGGAGCTGTTTTTT. It specifies CSARDARNANTGELFF.